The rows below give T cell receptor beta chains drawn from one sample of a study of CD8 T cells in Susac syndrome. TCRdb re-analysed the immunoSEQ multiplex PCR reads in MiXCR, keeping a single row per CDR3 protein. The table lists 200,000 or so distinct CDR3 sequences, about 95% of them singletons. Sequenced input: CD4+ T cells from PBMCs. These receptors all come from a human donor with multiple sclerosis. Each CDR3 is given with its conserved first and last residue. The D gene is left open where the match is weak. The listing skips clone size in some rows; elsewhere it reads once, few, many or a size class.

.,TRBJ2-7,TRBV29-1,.,CSVSGPSYEQYF,TGCAGCGTTTCCGGGCCTTCCTACGAGCAGTACTTC
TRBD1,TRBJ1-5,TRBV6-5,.,CASSYPNLGQASNQPQHF,TGTGCCAGCAGTTACCCTAACCTGGGACAGGCAAGTAATCAGCCCCAGCATTTT
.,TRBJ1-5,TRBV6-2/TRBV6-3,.,CASSYRGTNGNQPQHF,TGTGCCAGCAGTTACCGTGGGACAAACGGCAATCAGCCCCAGCATTTT
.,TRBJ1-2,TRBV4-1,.,CASSQVAGGYGYTF,TGCGCCAGCAGCCAAGTGGCCGGGGGGTATGGCTACACCTTC
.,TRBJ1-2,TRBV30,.,CAWSVKQGGGYTF,TGTGCCTGGAGCGTCAAACAGGGAGGTGGCTACACCTTC
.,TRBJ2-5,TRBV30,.,CAWTRQTQETQYF,TGTGCCTGGACAAGACAGACCCAAGAGACCCAGTACTTC
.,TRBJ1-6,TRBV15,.,CATSRVGGVTSPLHF,TGTGCCACCAGCAGAGTGGGAGGGGTCACTTCACCCCTCCACTTT
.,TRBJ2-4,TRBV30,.,CAWSVAFQNIQYF,TGTGCCTGGAGTGTGGCTTTCCAAAACATTCAGTACTTC
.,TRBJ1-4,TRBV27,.,CASRRGMREKLFF,TGTGCCAGTCGGAGGGGAATGCGAGAAAAACTGTTTTTT
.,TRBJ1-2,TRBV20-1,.,CSARVGGYGYTF,TGCAGTGCTAGAGTGGGCGGGTATGGCTACACCTTC
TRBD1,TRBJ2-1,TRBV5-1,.,CASSLAVGQGWNEQFF,TGCGCCAGCAGCTTGGCCGTAGGACAGGGGTGGAATGAGCAGTTCTTC
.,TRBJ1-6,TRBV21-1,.,CASSAGPGETPLHF,TGTGCCAGCAGCGCCGGACCAGGGGAAACACCCCTCCACTTT
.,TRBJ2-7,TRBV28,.,CASSPSGGPIYEQYF,TGTGCCAGCAGTCCATCAGGAGGACCCATCTACGAGCAGTACTTC
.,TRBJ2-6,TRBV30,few,CASQRLGGSGANVLTF,TGTGCCTCCCAACGCTTAGGGGGATCTGGGGCCAACGTCCTGACTTTC
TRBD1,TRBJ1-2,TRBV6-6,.,CASSYEGAGGYTF,TGTGCCAGCAGTTACGAGGGGGCAGGGGGCTACACCTTC
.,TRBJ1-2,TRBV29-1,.,CSAEGRANYGYTF,TGCAGCGCTGAGGGCCGAGCTAACTATGGCTACACCTTC
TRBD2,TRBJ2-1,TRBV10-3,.,CATASGTSYNEQFF,TGTGCCACGGCTAGCGGGACGTCCTACAATGAGCAGTTCTTC
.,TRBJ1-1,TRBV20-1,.,CSASQRASTEAFF,TGCAGTGCTAGTCAGCGGGCCAGCACTGAAGCTTTCTTT
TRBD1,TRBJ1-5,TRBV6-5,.,CASSSQAGTGRTQPQHF,TGTGCCAGCAGTTCACAGGCCGGGACAGGTAGAACTCAGCCCCAGCATTTT
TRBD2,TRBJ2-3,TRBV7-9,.,CASSLGLAGTGTQYF,TGTGCCAGCAGCCTCGGACTAGCGGGAACCGGCACGCAGTATTTT
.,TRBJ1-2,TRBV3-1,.,CASASGRNYGYTF,TGTGCCAGCGCCTCGGGACGGAACTATGGCTACACCTTC
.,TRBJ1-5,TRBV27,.,CASSPSGDGVVQPQHF,TGTGCCAGCAGCCCCAGCGGGGACGGAGTAGTGCAGCCCCAGCATTTT
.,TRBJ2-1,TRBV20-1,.,CSARVGGGSSYNEQFF,TGCAGTGCTAGAGTCGGGGGCGGGAGTTCCTACAATGAGCAGTTCTTC
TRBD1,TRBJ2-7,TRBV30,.,CACRQGNFYEQYF,TGTGCCTGTCGACAGGGGAACTTCTACGAGCAGTACTTC
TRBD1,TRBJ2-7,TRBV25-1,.,CASTGDRANEQYF,TGTGCCAGCACCGGGGACAGGGCAAACGAGCAGTACTTC
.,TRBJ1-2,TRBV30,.,CAWTGAFYGYTF,TGTGCCTGGACAGGAGCCTTCTATGGCTACACCTTC
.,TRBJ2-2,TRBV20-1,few,CSASLDTGELFF,TGCAGTGCTAGTTTGGACACCGGGGAGCTGTTTTTT
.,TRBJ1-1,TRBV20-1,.,CSASRENTEAFF,TGCAGTGCTAGTCGCGAGAACACTGAAGCTTTCTTT
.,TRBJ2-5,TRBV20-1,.,CSARWGSQETQYF,TGCAGTGCTAGATGGGGGTCCCAAGAGACCCAGTACTTC
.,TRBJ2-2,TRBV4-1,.,CASSQVGPNTGELFF,TGCGCCAGCAGCCAAGTGGGGCCAAACACCGGGGAGCTGTTTTTT
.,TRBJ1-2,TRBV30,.,CAWSGLGVPGYGYTF,TGTGCCTGGAGCGGCTTAGGGGTCCCAGGTTATGGCTACACCTTC
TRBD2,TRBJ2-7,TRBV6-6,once,CASSKAGDYEQYF,TGTGCCAGCAGCAAGGCGGGAGACTACGAGCAGTACTTC
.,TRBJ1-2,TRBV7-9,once,CASSFRGREDGYTF,TGTGCCAGCAGCTTTAGGGGCAGGGAGGATGGCTACACCTTC
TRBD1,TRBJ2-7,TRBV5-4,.,CASRLGTGPYEQYF,TGTGCCAGCAGACTCGGGACAGGGCCCTACGAGCAGTACTTC
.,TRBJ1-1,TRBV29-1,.,CSVVGQPNTEAFF,TGCAGCGTTGTTGGGCAGCCGAACACTGAAGCTTTCTTT
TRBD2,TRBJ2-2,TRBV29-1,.,CSVGGLAVDQNTGELFF,TGCAGCGTTGGCGGACTAGCGGTAGATCAGAACACCGGGGAGCTGTTTTTT
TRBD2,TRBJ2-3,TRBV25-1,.,CASSEGLAGSTDTQYF,TGTGCCAGCAGTGAGGGACTAGCGGGAAGCACAGATACGCAGTATTTT
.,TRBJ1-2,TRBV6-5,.,CASSYQGMRGYTF,TGTGCCAGCAGTTACCAGGGGATGCGGGGCTACACCTTC
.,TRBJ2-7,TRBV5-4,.,CASNPQGLDEQYF,TGTGCCAGCAACCCACAGGGTTTGGACGAGCAGTACTTC
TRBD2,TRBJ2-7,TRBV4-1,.,CASSHLGGGPSYEQYF,TGCGCCAGCAGCCACCTAGGCGGGGGGCCCTCCTACGAGCAGTACTTC
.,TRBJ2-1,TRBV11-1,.,CASSLDVGPYEQFF,TGTGCCAGCAGCTTAGACGTAGGGCCATATGAGCAGTTCTTC
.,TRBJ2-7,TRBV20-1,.,CSAGWDEQYF,TGCAGCGCTGGTTGGGACGAGCAGTACTTC
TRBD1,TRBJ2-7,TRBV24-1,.,CATSDPRQGEVEQYF,TGTGCCACCAGTGATCCCAGACAGGGCGAAGTGGAGCAGTACTTC